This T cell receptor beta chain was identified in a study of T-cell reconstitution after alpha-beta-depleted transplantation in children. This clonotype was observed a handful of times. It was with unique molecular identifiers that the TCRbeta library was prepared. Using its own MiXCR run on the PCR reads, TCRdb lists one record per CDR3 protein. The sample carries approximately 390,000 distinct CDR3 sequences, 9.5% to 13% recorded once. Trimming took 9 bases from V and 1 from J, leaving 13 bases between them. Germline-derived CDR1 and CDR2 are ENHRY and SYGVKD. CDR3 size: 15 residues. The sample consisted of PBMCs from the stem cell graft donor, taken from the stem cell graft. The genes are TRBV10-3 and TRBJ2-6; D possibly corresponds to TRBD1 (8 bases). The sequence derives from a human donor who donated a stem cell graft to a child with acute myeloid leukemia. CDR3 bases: TGTGCCATACAGGGGGGGAGTTCTGGGGCCAACGTCCTGACTTTC. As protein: CAIQGGSSGANVLTF.